This T cell receptor beta chain emerged from a study of shared clonotypes between healthy human individuals. As for the study in general: Donor ages ranged 18 to 49 years: a couple of women, a few men. Each donor's CD8 memory used one plate, CD8 naive two, each CD4 subset three.

The CDR3 is made up of 13 amino acids. With 2 bases removed from V and 2 bases from J, the gap between germline ends came to 4 bases. Germline V gene sequence: CDR1 SEHNR, CDR2 FQNEAQ (reference sequence). Comment on this clone: In the same sample, other DNA sequences code for this CDR3.

TCRdb keeps only in-frame clones here, not all; method: immunoSEQ multiplex PCR. The table includes roughly 2.5 million clones, around 94% detected once. Sample: naive CD4+ T cells sorted from blood. Subset noted: CD45RA+ positively selected. V is TRBV7-9 and J is TRBJ2-1; D remains ambiguous. This TCR came from a man younger than 35 in good health. The chain's CDR3 is CASSLTAYNEQFF. CDR3 nucleotides: TGTGCCAGCAGCTTAACAGCCTACAATGAGCAGTTCTTC.